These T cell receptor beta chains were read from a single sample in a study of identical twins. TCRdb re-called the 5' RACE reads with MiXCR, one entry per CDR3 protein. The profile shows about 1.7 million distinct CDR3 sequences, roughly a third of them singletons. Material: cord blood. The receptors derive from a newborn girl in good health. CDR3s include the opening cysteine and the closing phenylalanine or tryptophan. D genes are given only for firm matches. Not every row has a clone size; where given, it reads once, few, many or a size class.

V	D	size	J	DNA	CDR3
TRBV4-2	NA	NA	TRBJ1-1	TGTGCCAGCAGCCAAAGGGTCGGGACCGCTGAAGCTTTCTTT	CASSQRVGTAEAFF
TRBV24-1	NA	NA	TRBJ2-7	TGTGCCACCGTCCTACTCCGGGACAAAAGACTTTCCTACGAGCAGTACTTC	CATVLLRDKRLSYEQYF
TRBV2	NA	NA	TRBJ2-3	TGTGCCAGCAGTCCGGGACGCAGCATAGATACGCAGTATTTT	CASSPGRSIDTQYF
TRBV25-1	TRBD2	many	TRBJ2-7	TGTGCCAGCAGTCCCGGGACTACCACCTACGAGCAGTACTTC	CASSPGTTTYEQYF
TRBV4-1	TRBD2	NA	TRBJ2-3	TGCGCCAGCAGCCAAGCCGTCACTAGCGGGGGCACAGATACGCAGTATTTT	CASSQAVTSGGTDTQYF
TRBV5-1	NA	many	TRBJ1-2	TGCGCCAGCAGCCCCACGGGTATCGATGGCTACACCTTC	CASSPTGIDGYTF
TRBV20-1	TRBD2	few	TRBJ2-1	TGCAGTGCTAGTCAACCGGGGGGGCAAAGCACCCACAATGAGCAGTTCTTC	CSASQPGGQSTHNEQFF
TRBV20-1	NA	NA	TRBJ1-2	TGCAGTGTTCAGGCCAGGGGTGTAGGCTACACCTTC	CSVQARGVGYTF
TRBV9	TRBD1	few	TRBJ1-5	TGTGCCAGCAGGTTGACCGGGACAGGGGTGCAGCCCCAGCATTTT	CASRLTGTGVQPQHF
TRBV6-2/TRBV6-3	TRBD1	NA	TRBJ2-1	TGTGCCAGCAGTTACTTACAGGGGGGCAATGAGCAGTTCTTC	CASSYLQGGNEQFF
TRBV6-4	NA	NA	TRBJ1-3	TGTGCCAGCCCCCACCGGGGGTCCTCTGGAAACACCATATATTTT	CASPHRGSSGNTIYF
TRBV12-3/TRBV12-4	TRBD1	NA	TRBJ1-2	TGTGCCAGCAGTTTGAAGGACAGGGACTATGGCTACACCTTC	CASSLKDRDYGYTF
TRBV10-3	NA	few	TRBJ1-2	TGTGCCATCAGTGGCGGCACAGCTAACTATGGCTACACCTTC	CAISGGTANYGYTF
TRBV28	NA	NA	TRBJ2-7	TGTGCCAGCAGTTTTGGGTTAACGTCCCCAAGCCCCTACAATGAGCAGTACTTC	CASSFGLTSPSPYNEQYF
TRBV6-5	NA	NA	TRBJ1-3	TGTGCCAGCAGACAAGACCGGTACTCTGGAAACACCATATATTTT	CASRQDRYSGNTIYF
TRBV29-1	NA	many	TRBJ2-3	TGCAGCGTTGAAGGCGGGGGCACAGATACGCAGTATTTT	CSVEGGGTDTQYF